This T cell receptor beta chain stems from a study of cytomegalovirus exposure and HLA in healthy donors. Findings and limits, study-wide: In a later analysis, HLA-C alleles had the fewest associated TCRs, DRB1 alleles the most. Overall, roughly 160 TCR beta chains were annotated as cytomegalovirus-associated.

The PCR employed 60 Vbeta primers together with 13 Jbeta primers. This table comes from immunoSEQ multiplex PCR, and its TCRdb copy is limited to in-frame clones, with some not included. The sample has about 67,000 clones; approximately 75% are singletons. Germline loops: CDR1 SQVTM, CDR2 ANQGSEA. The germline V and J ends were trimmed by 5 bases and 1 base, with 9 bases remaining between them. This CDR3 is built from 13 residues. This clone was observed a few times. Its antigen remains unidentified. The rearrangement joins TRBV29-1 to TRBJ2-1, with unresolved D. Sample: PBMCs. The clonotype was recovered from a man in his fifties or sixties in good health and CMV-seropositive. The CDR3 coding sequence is TGCAGCGTTCGGCTAGAGTCCTACAATGAGCAGTTCTTC. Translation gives CSVRLESYNEQFF.